One sample yielded the 7 T cell receptor beta chains listed below, sequenced in a study of blood T cell repertoires in COVID-19. The repertoire was sequenced with immunoSEQ multiplex PCR; TCRdb's copy has only in-frame clones and lacks some. The data show 35,000 to 50,000 clones, around 90% seen once. Material: peripheral blood. The receptors shown here come from a woman in her thirties or forties with acute or convalescent COVID-19.

The chain joins TRBV5-4 to TRBJ1-2, with 10 positions matching TRBD1. This CDR3 is built from 14 residues. V shed 3 bases and J 7 bases; nucleotides not matched to a gene: 6. Germline V gene data show CDR1 as SGHNT and CDR2 as YYREEE (reference sequence). The CDR3 reads CASSSGQGEGGYTF. CDR3 nucleotide sequence: TGTGCCAGCAGCTCCGGACAGGGGGAAGGTGGCTACACCTTC. The variable domain in full, completed from reference TRBV5-4 and TRBJ1-2, reads ETGVTQSPTHLIKTRGQQVTLRCSSQSGHNTVSWYQQALGQGPQFIFQYYREEENGRGNFPPRFSGLQFPNYSSELNVNALELDDSALYLCASSSGQGEGGYTFGSGTRLTVV.

The chain uses TRBV4-2 and TRBJ2-7, with TRBD2 identical over 8 bases. The CDR3 length is 15 residues. After removal of 4 bases from V and 3 bases from J, the junction contained 8 bases not matched to a gene. From germline, CDR1 is LGHNA and CDR2 YNFKEQ. The CDR3 nucleotides read TGTGCCAGCAGCCCGCCGGGGCGGGGGGACTACGAGCAGTACTTC. It is translated as CASSPPGRGDYEQYF.

This chain links TRBV4-3 with TRBJ2-7; a weak D match, TRBD2 (7 bases). The V end lost 0 bases, the J end lost 0 bases, and 18 bases lay between the germline ends. The CDR3 has 18 residues. Germline V gene data show CDR1 as LGHNA and CDR2 as YSLEER. The CDR3 nucleotides are TGCGCCAGCAGCCAAGATCCGGTGGGAGGGGGAAGCTCCTACGAGCAGTACTTC. Its translation is CASSQDPVGGGSSYEQYF.

The chain links TRBV27 to TRBJ1-6; D remains unclear. CDR3 length: 13 amino acids. CDR1 is MNHEY, CDR2 SMNVEV, per germline (reference sequence). The V end lost 5 bases, the J end lost 3 bases, and 5 bases lay between the germline ends. Written as DNA, the CDR3 is TGTGCCAGCAGTGGAGTCTATAATTCACCCCTCCACTTT. Residues: CASSGVYNSPLHF.

V gene TRBV6-2 or TRBV6-3 combines with J gene TRBJ2-7; 7 bases align to TRBD1. The V gene's germline CDR1 is MNHEY and CDR2 SVGEGT. Trimming took 3 bases from V and 1 from J; bases not matched to a gene: 12. CDR3 length: 17 residues. The CDR3 bases are TGTGCCAGCAGTTATGGAACAGGGGCTGTTAGGTCCTACGAGCAGTACTTC. As protein: CASSYGTGAVRSYEQYF.

The chain is built from TRBV27 and TRBJ1-2; D is unresolved. Germline CDR1 and CDR2: MNHEY and SMNVEV (reference sequence). The CDR3 has 13 residues. V was clipped by 2 bases and J by 0 bases, with 4 bases between them. CDR3 amino acids: CASSLVANYGYTF. The CDR3, as DNA: TGTGCCAGCAGTTTAGTAGCTAACTATGGCTACACCTTC.

This sequence joins TRBV28 and TRBJ2-3, with D maybe TRBD1 (6 bases). The CDR3 contains 16 residues. CDR1 MDHEN and CDR2 SYDVKM come from the germline V gene. Deletions cut 8 bases from V and 0 bases from J, with 18 bases between. The CDR3 sequence is CASPPTGPVSTDTQYF. The CDR3, as DNA: TGTGCCAGCCCTCCGACAGGCCCTGTTAGCACAGATACGCAGTATTTT.